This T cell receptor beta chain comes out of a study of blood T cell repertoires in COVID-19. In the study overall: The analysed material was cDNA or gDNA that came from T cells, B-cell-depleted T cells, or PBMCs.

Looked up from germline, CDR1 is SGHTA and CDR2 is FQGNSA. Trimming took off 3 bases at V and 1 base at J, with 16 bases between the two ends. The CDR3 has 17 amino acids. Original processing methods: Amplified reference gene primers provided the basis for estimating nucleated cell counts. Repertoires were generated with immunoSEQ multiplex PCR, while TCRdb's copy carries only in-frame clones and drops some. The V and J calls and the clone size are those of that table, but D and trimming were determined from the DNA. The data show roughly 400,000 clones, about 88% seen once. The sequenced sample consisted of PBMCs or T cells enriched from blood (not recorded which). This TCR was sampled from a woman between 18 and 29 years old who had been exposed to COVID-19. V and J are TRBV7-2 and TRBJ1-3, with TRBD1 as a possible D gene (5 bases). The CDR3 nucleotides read TGTGCCAGCAGCTTTTCCTCCTGGGCAGGGTCTGGAAACACCATATATTTT. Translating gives CASSFSSWAGSGNTIYF. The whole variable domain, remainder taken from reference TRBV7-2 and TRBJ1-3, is GAGVSQSPSNKVTEKGKDVELRCDPISGHTALYWYRQSLGQGLEFLIYFQGNSAPDKSGLPSDRFSAERTGGSVSTLTIQRTQQEDSAVYLCASSFSSWAGSGNTIYFGEGSWLTVV.